A single sample is the source of the 26 T cell receptor beta chains below, sequenced in a study of control samples from healthy donors and cancer patients. The assay was immunoSEQ multiplex PCR, and TCRdb's table has in-frame clones only and misses some. The sample has 100,000 to 150,000 clones; 89% are singletons. The sequenced sample consisted of PBMCs. The source is a man aged 50-60 years with head and neck cancer.

The V gene is TRBV12-5, the J gene TRBJ1-1, with D perhaps TRBD1 (5 bases). CDR3 length: 16 amino acids. V gave up 0 bases and J gave up 4 bases, with 15 bases separating them. Germline V gene lookup returns CDR1 LGHNT and CDR2 FRNRAP. The CDR3 reads CASGLVPSPRGTEAFF. CDR3 sequence (DNA): TGTGCTAGTGGTTTGGTCCCGAGCCCGAGGGGCACTGAAGCTTTCTTT.

The V and J genes are TRBV5-4 and TRBJ2-2, with TRBD1 matching 10 bases. V shed 0 bases, J shed 6 bases, and the junction held 5 bases outside the gene matches. Germline-derived CDR1 and CDR2 are SGHNT and YYREEE (reference sequence). The length of the CDR3 is 16 residues. DNA for the CDR3: TGTGCCAGCAGCTTGGTTGGGACAGGGGCCCCCGGGGAGCTGTTTTTT. It translates to CASSLVGTGAPGELFF.

The chain combines TRBV5-1 with TRBJ2-7, with D perhaps matching TRBD2 (5 bases). Trimming pared 2 bases from V and 2 bases from J, leaving 14 bases between. CDR1 SGHRS and CDR2 YFSETQ come from the germline V gene. The CDR3 is 15 residues long. As DNA, the CDR3 is TGCGCCAGCAGCTTATACAGCGGACCTACCTACGAGCAGTACTTC. Protein product: CASSLYSGPTYEQYF.

The rearrangement joins TRBV3-1 (or the pseudogene TRBV3-2) to TRBJ1-5; 9 bases are shared with TRBD1. J gave up 5 bases and V 1 base, and 6 bases lay outside the gene matches. Germline assignment: CDR1 LGHDT and CDR2 YNNKEL (reference sequence). The CDR3 length is 16 residues. The CDR3 sequence is CASSQVGQGFDQPQHF. The DNA for the CDR3 is TGTGCCAGCAGCCAAGTGGGACAGGGCTTTGATCAGCCCCAGCATTTT.

This chain connects TRBV7-9 to TRBJ2-7; D is uncertain. The CDR3 runs to 13 residues. From germline, CDR1 is SEHNR and CDR2 FQNEAQ (reference sequence). Trimming pared 1 base from V and 5 bases from J, leaving 9 bases between. CDR3 residues: CASSLVDKDEQYF. The CDR3 DNA is TGTGCCAGCAGCTTAGTCGACAAAGACGAGCAGTACTTC.

The genes are TRBV6-1 and TRBJ1-2; tentative D call: TRBD1 (6 bases). The V gene lost 1 base and the J gene lost 3 bases, with 6 bases spanning the gap. The CDR3 consists of 13 residues. Per germline, CDR1 MNHNS and CDR2 SASEGT. CDR3 region: CASSEGQDYGYTF. The CDR3 bases are TGTGCCAGCAGTGAAGGACAGGACTATGGCTACACCTTC.

The rearrangement joins TRBV5-4 to TRBJ2-5, with no clear D. Germline assignment: CDR1 SGHNT and CDR2 YYREEE (reference sequence). Trimming left V 4 bases short and J 4 bases short, with 5 bases between. CDR3 length: 11 amino acids. In DNA form, the CDR3 reads TGTGCCAGCAGCATGGGAGAGACCCAGTACTTC. The encoded protein is CASSMGETQYF.

This clone was counted a few times. The rearrangement joins TRBV11-2 to TRBJ1-2; perhaps TRBD1 as D (5 bases). Germline loops: CDR1 SGHAT, CDR2 FQNNGV. V was pared by 2 bases and J by 0 bases, with 10 bases between. The CDR3 contains 15 residues. The DNA for the CDR3 is TGTGCCAGCAGCTTACGACAGACTACTAACTATGGCTACACCTTC. Its protein product is CASSLRQTTNYGYTF.

This sequence joins TRBV27 and TRBJ2-1; D may be TRBD2 (7 bases). Trimming stripped 2 bases from V and 5 bases from J, with 19 bases between. The germline gives CDR1 MNHEY, CDR2 SMNVEV (reference sequence). The CDR3 is 17 amino acids. The CDR3 reads CASSLSGVAGANNEQFF. The CDR3 region has the DNA TGTGCCAGCAGTTTAAGTGGGGTGGCGGGGGCCAACAATGAGCAGTTCTTC.

The count of this clone is one. V gene TRBV3-1 (or the pseudogene TRBV3-2) combines with J gene TRBJ2-6; D uncertain. Germline lookup yields CDR1 LGHDT and CDR2 YNNKEL (reference sequence). V was clipped by 4 bases and J by 0 bases, with 10 bases between them. This CDR3 spans 16 amino acids. The CDR3 protein is CASSRRRFSGANVLTF. CDR3 bases: TGTGCCAGCAGCCGGAGACGGTTCTCTGGGGCCAACGTCCTGACTTTC.

This rearrangement joins TRBV10-2 to TRBJ1-5, with D possibly TRBD1 on 6 matching bases. CDR3 length: 13 residues. Germline V lookup: CDR1 WSHSY, CDR2 SAAADI. V shed 4 bases and J shed 6 bases, with 10 bases lying between them. The CDR3: CASSAGVGQPQHF. In nucleotides, the CDR3 is TGCGCCAGCAGTGCAGGGGTGGGTCAGCCCCAGCATTTT.

The chain combines TRBV5-4 with TRBJ2-1; 10 nucleotides align to TRBD2. The trim removed 3 bases at V and 5 bases at J, leaving 2 bases unmatched. CDR1 and CDR2 (germline): SGHNT, YYREEE (reference sequence). This CDR3 contains 14 residues. CDR3 DNA sequence: TGTGCCAGCAGCTCTAGCGGGGGCAACAATGAGCAGTTCTTC. Protein: CASSSSGGNNEQFF.

The chain is built from TRBV6-5 and TRBJ2-3, with D unresolved. The CDR3 is 13 residues long. CDR1 and CDR2 (germline): MNHEY, SVGAGI. Deletions cut 7 bases from V and 6 bases from J, with 14 bases between. CDR3 coding DNA: TGTGCCAGCACTTGGGCGAATAGGGATACGCAGTATTTT. The encoded protein is CASTWANRDTQYF.

This chain joins TRBV28 and TRBJ1-2; TRBD1 might be the D (6 bases). Germline V CDR1 and CDR2: MDHEN, SYDVKM. This CDR3 is built from 13 residues. V lost 6 bases, J lost 2 bases, and 10 bases lay in between. This CDR3 is CASRTQGNYGYTF. The DNA for the CDR3 is TGTGCCAGCAGGACACAGGGAAACTATGGCTACACCTTC.

This clone was seen more than once but under ten times. J is TRBJ1-3 and V is TRBV11-2; D is possibly TRBD1 (6 bases). V lost 5 bases and J 3 bases, leaving 8 bases between the germline ends. The CDR3 sequence is 13 residues long. Germline values: CDR1 SGHAT, CDR2 FQNNGV. DNA for the CDR3: TGTGCCAGCAGCACAGGGAGTGGAAACACCATATATTTT. This encodes CASSTGSGNTIYF.

This clone was counted a single time. The gene calls are TRBV24-1 and TRBJ1-6; 8 positions agree with TRBD1. Trimming took 9 bases from V and 10 from J; bases not matched to a gene: 7. Per germline, CDR1 KGHDR and CDR2 SFDVKD. The CDR3 consists of 13 residues. The CDR3 sequence is CATQGAITSPLHF. CDR3 nucleotide sequence: TGTGCCACCCAGGGGGCGATTACGTCACCCCTCCACTTT.

This clone has ten or more counts. V gene TRBV7-9 combines with J gene TRBJ2-7, with 8 bases lining up with TRBD2. Per germline, CDR1 SEHNR and CDR2 FQNEAQ (reference sequence). The CDR3 is 16 residues long. V was clipped by 4 bases and J by 4 bases; unmatched bases: 12. Written as DNA, the CDR3 is TGTGCCAGCAGCTCCCCTCCCGGACTAGCCGCTTACGAGCAGTACTTC. This translates into CASSSPPGLAAYEQYF.

The chain combines TRBV4-1 with TRBJ2-2, with a tentative D call TRBD2 (5 bases). Between the trimmed V and J ends, which lost 3 bases and 5 bases, there was a span of 13 bases. Germline V CDR1 and CDR2: MGHRA, YSYEKL. The CDR3 extends over 15 amino acids. Here the CDR3 DNA reads TGCGCCAGCAGCCATCCAGCCCGGGATACCGGGGAGCTGTTTTTT. Residues: CASSHPARDTGELFF.

As DNA, the CDR3 is TGTGCCAGCAGTTTACCTACCATGGGAACTAATGAGCAGTTCTTC. It specifies CASSLPTMGTNEQFF. The V call is TRBV28, the J call TRBJ2-1; D call uncertain. CDR1 and CDR2 from the germline V gene are MDHEN and SYDVKM. Trimming left V 2 bases short and J 7 bases short, with 15 bases between. The CDR3 length is 15 residues. Full variable domain (rest looked up from reference TRBV28 and TRBJ2-1): DVKVTQSSRYLVKRTGEKVFLECVQDMDHENMFWYRQDPGLGLRLIYFSYDVKMKEKGDIPEGYSVSREKKERFSLILESASTNQTSMYLCASSLPTMGTNEQFFGPGTRLTVL.

The chain joins TRBV9 to TRBJ1-1; perhaps TRBD1 as D (5 bases). Looked up from germline, CDR1 is SGDLS and CDR2 is YYNGEE. The CDR3 has 13 residues. V was trimmed by 3 bases and J by 1 base, leaving 7 bases between them. The CDR3 loop is CASSAGQNTEAFF. The CDR3 region has the DNA TGTGCCAGCAGCGCCGGACAGAACACTGAAGCTTTCTTT.

This clone appeared many times. V is TRBV6-5 and J is TRBJ1-5, with 7 positions matching TRBD1. Trimming cost V 6 bases and J 2 bases; bases outside gene matches: 7. Germline V gives CDR1 MNHEY, CDR2 SVGAGI. This CDR3 contains 15 residues. In DNA, the CDR3 is TGTGCCAGCAGGACCGGGACAGTCGGCAATCAGCCCCAGCATTTT. It specifies CASRTGTVGNQPQHF.

The V call is TRBV27, the J call TRBJ1-2; TRBD1 is a possible D gene (5 bases). Germline lookup yields CDR1 MNHEY and CDR2 SMNVEV (reference sequence). The CDR3 extends over 14 amino acids. V lost 6 bases, J lost 4 bases, and 15 bases lay in between. Here the CDR3 reads CASRPPGASYGYTF. The CDR3 bases are TGTGCCAGCAGGCCCCCCGGGGCAAGCTATGGCTACACCTTC.

The V call is TRBV11-2, the J call TRBJ2-2; no reliable D call. This CDR3 comprises 16 residues. Trimming removed 2 bases from V and 2 bases from J, with 12 bases in between. Germline-derived CDR1 and CDR2 are SGHAT and FQNNGV. The CDR3 sequence is CASSLYLDFNTGELFF. The CDR3 coding sequence is TGTGCCAGCAGCTTATACCTTGACTTCAACACCGGGGAGCTGTTTTTT.

The chain combines TRBV19 with TRBJ2-7; D unclear. Germline V gives CDR1 LNHDA, CDR2 SQIVND (reference sequence). The V end was cut by 6 bases, the J end by 6 bases, with 18 bases between. This CDR3 is built from 14 residues. As DNA, the CDR3 is TGTGCCAGTAGGGCTCCGGGCAGCTCCGGCGAGCAGTACTTC. Translating gives CASRAPGSSGEQYF.

The gene calls are TRBV2 and TRBJ2-2; D unclear. The germline V gene encodes CDR1 SNHLY and CDR2 FYNNEI. CDR3 size: 12 residues. V dropped 3 bases and J dropped 6 bases, with 5 bases sitting between them. CDR3 nucleotides: TGTGCCAGCAGTGAGAGAGCCGGGGAGCTGTTTTTT. Translation: CASSERAGELFF.

This clone was detected once. The chain combines TRBV11-3 with TRBJ2-5, with 12 nucleotides matching TRBD2. The CDR3 runs to 16 residues. V gave up 4 bases and J gave up 5 bases; unmatched junction bases: 8. The germline CDR1 and CDR2 sequences are SGHNT and YENEEA. The DNA of the CDR3 is TGTGCCAGCAGCTCCCGGACTAGCGGGGCTCGGGAGACCCAGTACTTC. Protein product: CASSSRTSGARETQYF.